The 32 T cell receptor beta chains reported below all come from one sample, sequenced in a study of T-cell memory formation after mild COVID-19. TCRdb independently ran MiXCR on the 5' RACE reads; one entry per CDR3 protein. Among under 350,000 distinct CDR3 sequences listed, about 17% were seen once. The material sequenced was PBMCs or a T cell subset sorted from them (not recorded which). Receptors were obtained from a man between 18 and 29 years old who had mild COVID-19 (a few samples of this study predate the infection). Cell type and time point are not known.

The rearrangement links TRBV7-2 to TRBJ1-2; 7 bases are a match to TRBD1. V lost 5 bases and J lost 5; bases outside the gene matches: 5. Germline CDR1 SGHTA, CDR2 FQGNSA. The CDR3 consists of 13 residues. CDR3 nucleotide sequence: TGTGCCAGCAGCCGGGGACAGACTTATGGCTACACCTTC. Translated: CASSRGQTYGYTF.

This clonotype showed up just a few times. The chain uses TRBV20-1 and TRBJ2-5; 8 nucleotides agree with TRBD1. This CDR3 spans 13 amino acids. CDR1 is DFQATT and CDR2 is SNEGSKA in the germline V gene (reference sequence). V was clipped by 5 bases and J by 6 bases; unmatched bases: 8. The CDR3 reads CSAGTGARKTQYF. The CDR3 DNA follows: TGCAGTGCTGGGACAGGAGCACGGAAGACCCAGTACTTC.

In the case of this clonotype: A much larger clone differs by one base, so this may be a read error. The rearrangement joins TRBV4-3 to TRBJ2-5; a weak D match, TRBD2 (6 bases). The CDR3 spans 16 residues. The germline V gene has CDR1 LGHNA and CDR2 YSLEER. CDR3 bases: TGCACCAGCAGCCAGGTTCGGGGGACCCTCCAAGAGACCCAGTACTTC. Encoded protein: CTSSQVRGTLQETQYF.

This clonotype was found a few times. The CDR3 DNA follows: TGTGCCAGCGACTTAGGGGGTGGTGAAGCTTTCTTT. It yields the protein CASDLGGGEAFF. The chain joins TRBV19 to TRBJ1-1; D possibly corresponds to TRBD1 (6 bases). There are 12 residues in the CDR3. Germline lookup yields CDR1 LNHDA and CDR2 SQIVND (reference sequence). V gave up 9 bases and J gave up 7 bases, with 15 bases separating them.

This clonotype has more than one count but fewer than ten. The chain joins TRBV5-1 to TRBJ1-5; 8 nucleotides line up with TRBD1. After removal of 7 bases from V and 2 bases from J, the junction contained 5 bases not matched to a gene. The length of the CDR3 is 14 residues. CDR1 is SGHRS, CDR2 YFSETQ, per germline. As DNA, the CDR3 is TGCGCCAGCGCCCCGGACAGGGGCAATCAGCCCCAGCATTTT. Residues: CASAPDRGNQPQHF.

V usage is TRBV7-9 and J usage is TRBJ1-1; D gene ambiguous. The CDR3 is 15 amino acids. Trimming cost V 0 bases and J 0 bases, with 8 bases left between them. Germline V gene sequence: CDR1 SEHNR, CDR2 FQNEAQ (reference sequence). The CDR3 nucleotides are TGTGCCAGCAGCTTAGCCGGACGGATGAACACTGAAGCTTTCTTT. Translation: CASSLAGRMNTEAFF.

V and J are TRBV29-1 and TRBJ2-3, with D perhaps matching TRBD1 or TRBD2 (7 bases each). The CDR3 runs 14 residues. CDR1 is SQVTM, CDR2 ANQGSEA, per germline. Trimming took 8 bases from V and 4 from J, leaving 19 bases between them. The CDR3 DNA follows: TGCAGCACCCGACAGGGACTAAGTCCAGATACGCAGTATTTT. Its protein is CSTRQGLSPDTQYF.

For the CDR3, the DNA is TGCAGCGTGGGACTAAGTTTGACCCCCGCAGATACGCAGTATTTT. Its protein is CSVGLSLTPADTQYF. The genes are TRBV29-1 and TRBJ2-3, with TRBD2 matching over 7 bases. The CDR3 length is 15 residues. Unmatched junction bases numbered 13, after V lost 6 bases and J lost 4 bases. Germline V gene sequence: CDR1 SQVTM, CDR2 ANQGSEA.

This chain uses TRBV28 with TRBJ1-5, with a tentative D call TRBD1 (6 bases). CDR3 length equals 14 residues. Trimming took 6 bases from V and 2 from J, leaving 11 bases between them. Germline V gene sequence: CDR1 MDHEN, CDR2 SYDVKM. The CDR3 protein is CASRTPGGNQPQHF. The CDR3 DNA follows: TGTGCCAGCAGAACCCCAGGGGGCAATCAGCCCCAGCATTTT.

The genes are TRBV4-1 and TRBJ1-1, with 7 bases that match TRBD1. The CDR3 is 13 amino acids. Germline trimming cut 0 bases from V and 5 bases from J; bases unmatched to any gene: 0. Germline V CDR1 and CDR2: MGHRA, YSYEKL. The CDR3 DNA is TGCGCCAGCAGCCAAGAGACAGGGACTGAAGCTTTCTTT. Translating it yields CASSQETGTEAFF.

The chain recombines TRBV4-2 with TRBJ1-2, with D hard to call. The CDR3 is 15 residues long. Between the trimmed V and J ends, which lost 4 bases and 4 bases, there was a span of 16 bases. Germline V CDR1 and CDR2: LGHNA, YNFKEQ. The CDR3 spells CASSPGISVGYGYTF. In nucleotides, the CDR3 is TGTGCCAGCAGCCCCGGGATCTCAGTAGGCTATGGCTACACCTTC.

This clonotype occurred a few times. V usage is TRBV6-2 or TRBV6-3 and J usage is TRBJ2-5, with D perhaps matching TRBD1 or TRBD2 (5 bases each). The CDR3 runs 17 residues. V was trimmed by 2 bases and J by 1 base, leaving 17 bases between them. Germline CDR1 is MNHEY and CDR2 is SVGEGT. Written as DNA, the CDR3 is TGTGCCAGCAGTTACGGGACCCAAGGGGTGGTCCAAGAGACCCAGTACTTC. It encodes CASSYGTQGVVQETQYF.

V is TRBV4-3 and J is TRBJ1-6; D is uncertain. V lost 1 base to trimming and J lost 9 bases, with 16 bases between them. The CDR3 has 16 amino acids. Germline CDR1 LGHNA, CDR2 YSLEER. The CDR3 here is CASSQGAVAIISPLHF. CDR3 DNA sequence: TGCGCCAGCAGCCAAGGGGCGGTGGCTATAATTTCACCCCTCCACTTT.

V is TRBV19 and J is TRBJ2-6; TRBD2 matches 8 bases. V lost 2 bases to trimming and J lost 4 bases; unmatched junction nucleotides: 4. CDR1 and CDR2 (germline): LNHDA, SQIVND (reference sequence). This CDR3 contains 16 residues. CDR3 amino acids: CASSISGGRGANVLTF. CDR3 nucleotides: TGTGCCAGTAGTATAAGCGGGGGAAGAGGGGCCAACGTCCTGACTTTC. Complete variable domain (other parts from reference TRBV19 and TRBJ2-6): DGGITQSPKYLFRKEGQNVTLSCEQNLNHDAMYWYRQDPGQGLRLIYYSQIVNDFQKGDIAEGYSVSREKKESFPLTVTSAQKNPTAFYLCASSISGGRGANVLTFGAGSRLTVL.

This clonotype has ten or more counts. The chain recombines TRBV11-1 with TRBJ2-6, with 11 bases aligning to TRBD1. CDR1 is SGHAT and CDR2 is FQDESV in the germline V gene (reference sequence). The CDR3 is made up of 17 amino acids. Unmatched junction bases numbered 3, after V lost 4 bases and J lost 1 base. CDR3 nucleotides: TGTGCCAGCAGCTCCTGGGACAGGGGGTCTGGGGCCAACGTCCTGACTTTC. This gives the protein CASSSWDRGSGANVLTF.

At least ten counts were recorded for this clonotype. The rearrangement uses TRBV20-1 and TRBJ1-1; 11 nucleotides line up with TRBD1. Per the germline V gene, CDR1 is DFQATT and CDR2 is SNEGSKA (reference sequence). Trimming removed 3 bases from V and 3 bases from J; junction bases left unmatched: 3. This CDR3 comprises 14 residues. The CDR3 spells CSARGTGGDTEAFF. Here the CDR3 DNA reads TGCAGTGCTAGGGGGACAGGGGGGGACACTGAAGCTTTCTTT.

This clonotype was counted a few times. The gene calls are TRBV6-6 and TRBJ2-3, with D hard to call. V lost 7 bases to trimming and J lost 5 bases, with 7 bases between them. From germline, CDR1 is MNHNY and CDR2 SVGAGI (reference sequence). The CDR3 contains 11 residues. CDR3 nucleotides: TGTGCCAGCACCGATGGAGATACGCAGTATTTT. This translates into CASTDGDTQYF.

This clonotype was counted between two and nine times. The chain is built from TRBV6-5 and TRBJ1-2; D not certain. Looked up from germline, CDR1 is MNHEY and CDR2 is SVGAGI. The CDR3 spans 13 residues. Trimming removed 6 bases from V and 6 bases from J, with 14 bases in between. CDR3 nucleotides: TGTGCCAGCAGGACCCTCCTTGGCGATGGCTACACCTTC. Its protein is CASRTLLGDGYTF.

The rearrangement links TRBV6-6 to TRBJ1-2, with 9 bases aligning to TRBD1. This CDR3 contains 13 residues. Germline values: CDR1 MNHNY, CDR2 SVGAGI (reference sequence). The V segment lost 6 bases and the J segment 7 bases; nucleotides outside the gene matches: 6. CDR3 region: CASSRDRVSGYTF. For the CDR3, the DNA is TGTGCCAGCAGCCGGGACAGGGTTTCTGGCTACACCTTC.

V usage is TRBV15 and J usage is TRBJ1-1; no reliable D call. Germline loops: CDR1 LNHNV, CDR2 YYDKDF (reference sequence). CDR3 length: 13 residues. Trimming pared 0 bases from V and 6 bases from J, leaving 8 bases between. CDR3 bases: TGTGCCACCAGCAGAGATTCGGGAGCTGAAGCTTTCTTT. It is translated as CATSRDSGAEAFF.

This rearrangement joins TRBV9 to TRBJ2-3; 10 bases line up with TRBD2. The CDR3 runs 16 residues. CDR1 SGDLS and CDR2 YYNGEE come from the germline V gene. V was pared by 0 bases and J by 0 bases, with 1 base of the junction left unmatched. The CDR3 loop is CASSVELAGSTDTQYF. DNA for the CDR3: TGTGCCAGCAGCGTAGAACTAGCGGGGAGCACAGATACGCAGTATTTT.

This clonotype came up a few times. The gene calls are TRBV4-1 and TRBJ1-1, with unresolved D. The V gene's germline CDR1 is MGHRA and CDR2 YSYEKL. This CDR3 is built from 15 residues. Between the trimmed V and J ends, which lost 1 base and 11 bases, there was a span of 20 bases. CDR3 nucleotides: TGCGCCAGCAGCCAAGGTAATCCCGGGAAGGAAGGGGCTTTCTTT. This encodes CASSQGNPGKEGAFF.

This clonotype has only a few counts. This CDR3 is CSARGGQETQYF. CDR3 nucleotides: TGCAGTGCTAGAGGGGGACAAGAGACCCAGTACTTC. The chain carries TRBV20-1 and TRBJ2-5; D not certain. This CDR3 contains 12 residues. CDR1 is DFQATT and CDR2 is SNEGSKA in the germline V gene (reference sequence). V was pared by 1 base and J by 2 bases, with 5 bases between.

This rearrangement joins TRBV7-2 to TRBJ1-4; 10 bases map to TRBD1. Trimming took 7 bases from V and 8 from J; bases not matched to a gene: 10. The germline V gene has CDR1 SGHTA and CDR2 FQGNSA. This CDR3 region has 15 residues. CDR3 bases: TGTGCCAGCACCTTGGGACAGGGGAAAGGAGAAAAACTGTTTTTT. Translated: CASTLGQGKGEKLFF.

CDR3 DNA: TGTGCCAGCAGCCCCGGACAGGGGGTGTCGGAGACCCAGTACTTC. As protein: CASSPGQGVSETQYF. The chain employs TRBV7-9 and TRBJ2-5, with 10 positions matching TRBD1. This CDR3 contains 15 residues. Germline trimming cut 5 bases from V and 5 bases from J; bases unmatched to any gene: 8. The germline gives CDR1 SEHNR, CDR2 FQNEAQ (reference sequence).

In its sample, this clonotype was seen a few times. This sequence joins TRBV5-6 and TRBJ1-6; TRBD1 might be the D (5 bases). The CDR3 contains 16 residues. Trimming removed 1 base at V and 2 bases at J, with 10 bases between. CDR1 is SGHDT, CDR2 YYEEEE, per germline. Here the CDR3 reads CASSLPTGAYNSPLHF. The CDR3 DNA follows: TGTGCCAGCAGCTTGCCAACAGGTGCCTATAATTCACCCCTCCACTTT.

This clonotype was found a few times. For the CDR3, the DNA is TGTGCCAGCAGTGAATGGGGCAATGAGCAGTTCTTC. It yields the protein CASSEWGNEQFF. This chain uses TRBV6-1 with TRBJ2-1; D is unresolved. The CDR3 is 12 residues long. V lost 2 bases to trimming and J lost 6 bases, with 5 bases between them. Germline loops: CDR1 MNHNS, CDR2 SASEGT.

For this clonotype: Given a much more abundant clone one base away, this may be a read error. The chain recombines TRBV5-1 with TRBJ2-1; D may be TRBD2 (5 bases). CDR3 length equals 13 residues. V lost 0 bases, J lost 6 bases, and 7 bases lay in between. CDR1 is SGHRS and CDR2 is YFSETQ in the germline V gene. CDR3 DNA sequence: TGCGCCAGCAGCTTGGAGGACTCCAATGAGCAGTTCTTC. Protein sequence: CASSLEDSNEQFF.

This chain connects TRBV18 to TRBJ1-1, with D unresolved. The CDR3 sequence is 15 residues long. Germline CDR1 and CDR2: KGHSH and LQKENI. V lost 0 bases and J lost 6, with 14 bases in between. CDR3 in amino acids: CASSPPGINVPEAFF. DNA of the CDR3: TGTGCCAGCTCACCACCGGGGATAAACGTCCCTGAAGCTTTCTTT.

The CDR3 region is CASSAGQSNTGELFF. The DNA for the CDR3 is TGTGCCAGCAGTGCTGGACAGAGTAACACCGGGGAGCTGTTTTTT. The rearrangement joins TRBV2 to TRBJ2-2; weak D call: TRBD1 (6 bases). CDR1 and CDR2 from the germline V gene are SNHLY and FYNNEI. The length of the CDR3 is 15 residues. Trimming removed 4 bases at V and 2 bases at J, with 11 bases between.

This clonotype has only a few counts. This chain connects TRBV5-1 to TRBJ1-5; D is undetermined. The CDR3 spans 15 residues. CDR1 is SGHRS and CDR2 is YFSETQ in the germline V gene. Trimming pared 5 bases from V and 4 bases from J, leaving 16 bases between. The DNA for the CDR3 is TGCGCCAGCAGTCGGACTCCAGCGCCTAATCAGCCCCAGCATTTT. It codes for CASSRTPAPNQPQHF.

This clonotype was recorded a few times. The chain joins TRBV27 to TRBJ1-2; 8 nucleotides align to TRBD1. The CDR3 runs to 15 residues. Germline CDR1 reads MNHEY; CDR2 reads SMNVEV (reference sequence). V dropped 0 bases and J dropped 4; count of bases not matched to a gene: 4. CDR3 in DNA: TGTGCCAGCAGTTTATCGACCGGACAGGGCTATGGCTACACCTTC. This translates into CASSLSTGQGYGYTF.